This TCR beta chain came from a study of identical twins. MiXCR was run by TCRdb on the 5' RACE reads, yielding one entry per CDR3 protein. Found here are roughly 1,500,000 distinct CDR3 sequences, about 32% of them singletons; the top ten hold 0.25% to 0.3%. The CDR3 covers 17 residues. Germline V gene data show CDR1 as LGHDT and CDR2 as YNNKEL (reference sequence). V lost 1 base to trimming and J lost 2 bases; unmatched junction nucleotides: 6. Sequencing was performed on cord blood. This receptor was obtained from a newborn girl in good health. This rearrangement joins TRBV3-1 to TRBJ2-3; 10 positions match TRBD2. The CDR3 DNA reads TGTGCCAGCAGCCAAGCACTAGCGGGACAATACACAGATACGCAGTATTTT. Translating gives CASSQALAGQYTDTQYF.